The 23 T cell receptor beta chains given below trace back to one sample, sequenced in a study of cytomegalovirus exposure and HLA in healthy donors. The assay was immunoSEQ multiplex PCR, and TCRdb's table has in-frame clones only and misses some. The data contain 130,000 or so clones, approximately 90% of them singletons. Sequencing input: PBMCs. These receptors came from a woman under 30 in good health and CMV-seronegative.

The chain couples TRBV7-3 to TRBJ2-1, with 11 bases fitting TRBD2. Unmatched junction bases numbered 8, after V lost 1 base and J lost 9 bases. The germline CDR1 and CDR2 sequences are SGHTA and FQGTGA. The CDR3 extends over 16 amino acids. As DNA, the CDR3 is TGTGCCAGCAGCTTAAGTGCTAGCGGGAGGTTGAGTGAGCAGTTCTTC. Protein: CASSLSASGRLSEQFF.

The chain combines TRBV5-1 with TRBJ1-2; 9 bases are a match to TRBD1. The ends lost 7 bases at V and 4 bases at J; junction bases unmatched: 5. This CDR3 has 13 residues. CDR1 is SGHRS and CDR2 is YFSETQ in the germline V gene. CDR3 region: CASRTGETYGYTF. In DNA, the CDR3 is TGCGCCAGCCGGACAGGGGAGACCTATGGCTACACCTTC.

The chain is built from TRBV6-5 and TRBJ2-2; D remains ambiguous. This CDR3 has 15 amino acids. Germline values: CDR1 MNHEY, CDR2 SVGAGI. Trimming shortened V by 0 bases and J by 1 base, and 6 bases separated the two germline ends. The CDR3, as DNA: TGTGCCAGCAGTTACTCGAGACAGAACACCGGGGAGCTGTTTTTT. Translating it yields CASSYSRQNTGELFF.

The chain links TRBV6-4 to TRBJ2-2; TRBD2 matches at 8 bases. Germline lookup yields CDR1 MRHNA and CDR2 SNTAGT. This CDR3 has 16 amino acids. The junction had 4 bases not matched to a gene; V was cut back by 0 bases and J by 4 bases. CDR3 coding DNA: TGTGCCAGCAGTGACTCGATAGCGGGAACCACCGGGGAGCTGTTTTTT. Amino acid sequence: CASSDSIAGTTGELFF.

The V and J genes are TRBV6-5 and TRBJ1-2, with a tentative D call TRBD1 (5 bases). The CDR3 sequence is 13 residues long. V dropped 7 bases and J dropped 5 bases, with 14 bases sitting between them. Germline assignment: CDR1 MNHEY and CDR2 SVGAGI. CDR3 in DNA: TGTGCCAGCATCGGACAAACAGCTTATGGCTACACCTTC. Encoded protein: CASIGQTAYGYTF.

The chain is built from TRBV28 and TRBJ2-3, with TRBD2 identical over 9 bases. Germline-derived CDR1 and CDR2 are MDHEN and SYDVKM. V was clipped by 5 bases and J by 1 base; unmatched bases: 1. The CDR3 totals 14 residues. In DNA, the CDR3 is TGTGCCAGCAGTCGCGGGGGGGGCACAGATACGCAGTATTTT. Protein sequence: CASSRGGGTDTQYF.

This clone was found once. The V call is TRBV13, the J call TRBJ1-2; 7 bases match TRBD1. This CDR3 has 17 residues. V shed 2 bases, J shed 3 bases, and the junction held 12 bases outside the gene matches. The germline CDR1 and CDR2 sequences are PRHDT and FYEKMQ (reference sequence). The CDR3 protein is CASSLFPSTGTDYGYTF. DNA of the CDR3: TGTGCCAGCAGCTTATTCCCCTCGACAGGGACCGACTATGGCTACACCTTC.

V is TRBV27 and J is TRBJ2-7; the match to TRBD2 covers 10 bases. V lost 4 bases to trimming and J lost 2 bases; unmatched junction nucleotides: 17. The CDR3 is made up of 19 amino acids. Looked up from germline, CDR1 is MNHEY and CDR2 is SMNVEV (reference sequence). The CDR3 here is CASSSAGLAPNKPAYEQYF. Written as DNA, the CDR3 is TGTGCCAGCAGTTCTGCGGGACTAGCGCCTAATAAACCCGCCTACGAGCAGTACTTC.

The chain is built from TRBV5-4 and TRBJ1-2; D is uncertain. There are 12 residues in the CDR3. Looked up from germline, CDR1 is SGHNT and CDR2 is YYREEE (reference sequence). V was shortened by 7 bases and J by 0 bases, with 7 bases between the two germline ends. Here the CDR3 DNA reads TGTGCCAGCCCCCAAACTAACTATGGCTACACCTTC. Amino acids: CASPQTNYGYTF.

The CDR3 DNA follows: TGTGCCAGCAGTGAAGTGCGGGGGGGCAGGGAGACCCAGTACTTC. This codes for CASSEVRGGRETQYF. The V gene is TRBV6-1, the J gene TRBJ2-5; TRBD2 aligns across 9 bases. Trimming at V came to 1 base and at J to 5 bases, leaving 5 bases not matched to a gene. The CDR3 sequence is 15 residues long. Germline V gene lookup returns CDR1 MNHNS and CDR2 SASEGT.

The J gene is TRBJ2-7, the V gene TRBV4-1; TRBD2 agrees at 7 bases. The trim removed 4 bases at V and 0 bases at J, leaving 6 bases unmatched. The CDR3 is 15 amino acids. Per germline, CDR1 MGHRA and CDR2 YSYEKL. The CDR3 sequence is CASSLSGDSSYEQYF. The CDR3 DNA reads TGCGCCAGCAGCCTAAGCGGGGATAGCTCCTACGAGCAGTACTTC.

The V call is TRBV6-1, the J call TRBJ1-2; no clear D gene. Germline V CDR1 and CDR2: MNHNS, SASEGT. Between the trimmed V and J ends, which lost 6 bases and 2 bases, there was a span of 13 bases. The CDR3 extends over 14 amino acids. CDR3 bases: TGTGCCAGCAGGGAGAAAGAGGGAAACTATGGCTACACCTTC. This encodes CASREKEGNYGYTF.

The CDR3 nucleotides read TGTGCCAGCAGGCAAATGACAGGAGCCAATTCACCCCTCCACTTT. Protein: CASRQMTGANSPLHF. This chain links TRBV2 with TRBJ1-6; a weak D match, TRBD1 (6 bases). CDR3 length: 15 residues. The V end lost 6 bases, the J end lost 7 bases, and 16 bases lay between the germline ends. The V gene's germline CDR1 is SNHLY and CDR2 FYNNEI.

This clone has just one count. The chain uses TRBV21-1 and TRBJ2-7; the D call in the table, TRBD2, was not verified against the DNA. TRBV21-1 is a pseudogene. The length of the CDR3 is 17 residues. CDR3 nucleotide sequence: TGTGCCAGCAGCGGCGGGACCGGGCGACTGGTCTCAGACGAGCAGTACTTC. Translating gives CASSGGTGRLVSDEQYF.

This sequence joins TRBV10-3 and TRBJ2-7; unclear D gene. Trimming stripped 5 bases from V and 1 base from J, with 6 bases between. Germline values: CDR1 ENHRY, CDR2 SYGVKD. This CDR3 has 12 amino acids. CDR3 in amino acids: CAISTESYEQYF. The DNA for the CDR3 is TGTGCCATCAGTACAGAGTCCTACGAGCAGTACTTC.

This clone was seen more than once but under ten times. The rearrangement joins TRBV19 to TRBJ2-2; a weak D match, TRBD1 (5 bases). V was trimmed by 5 bases and J by 9 bases, leaving 13 bases between them. This CDR3 region has 13 residues. CDR1 and CDR2 (germline): LNHDA, SQIVND (reference sequence). DNA for the CDR3: TGTGCCAGTAGTCCGACAGTAGGTAGGGAGCTGTTTTTT. Its protein product is CASSPTVGRELFF.

The V and J genes are TRBV2 and TRBJ2-7; possibly TRBD2 for D (5 bases). CDR3 size: 14 residues. The germline CDR1 and CDR2 sequences are SNHLY and FYNNEI. V lost 2 bases and J lost 2, with 10 bases in between. The CDR3 nucleotides read TGTGCCAGCAGTGAACCAGCGGAACCCTACGAGCAGTACTTC. Its translation: CASSEPAEPYEQYF.

In DNA form, the CDR3 reads TGTGCCAGCAGCCACATAGCGGGGGGCCACAATGAGCAGTTCTTC. It translates to CASSHIAGGHNEQFF. The chain uses TRBV7-9 and TRBJ2-1; 10 bases align to TRBD2. Germline trimming cut 5 bases from V and 5 bases from J; bases unmatched to any gene: 6. Germline V gene lookup returns CDR1 SEHNR and CDR2 FQNEAQ (reference sequence). The CDR3 has 15 residues.

The J gene is TRBJ1-3, the V gene TRBV19; TRBD1 matches 7 bases. After removal of 5 bases from V and 2 bases from J, the junction contained 6 bases not matched to a gene. CDR1 is LNHDA, CDR2 SQIVND, per germline (reference sequence). The CDR3 extends over 15 amino acids. The CDR3 DNA is TGTGCCAGTAGTGTCGGCGACAGGGCTGGAAACACCATATATTTT. Protein product: CASSVGDRAGNTIYF.

This sequence joins TRBV7-2 and TRBJ2-1; TRBD2 might be the D (6 bases). The germline V gene encodes CDR1 SGHTA and CDR2 FQGNSA. V lost 4 bases and J lost 9, with 22 bases in between. This CDR3 has 16 amino acids. CDR3 protein: CASSWGTFRTSGEQFF. Written as DNA, the CDR3 is TGTGCCAGCAGCTGGGGGACTTTCAGGACCTCAGGTGAGCAGTTCTTC.

The rearrangement uses TRBV14 and TRBJ2-7; 9 positions match TRBD1. The V segment lost 4 bases and the J segment 1 base; nucleotides outside the gene matches: 5. CDR1 and CDR2 from the germline V gene are SGHDN and FVKESK. This CDR3 is 15 amino acids long. The CDR3 bases are TGTGCCAGCAGCCCCCGACAGGGGGTTTCCTACGAGCAGTACTTC. Translated, it gives CASSPRQGVSYEQYF.

The chain uses TRBV5-8 and TRBJ2-5, with 9 bases fitting TRBD1. The CDR3 length is 15 residues. Per germline, CDR1 SGHTS and CDR2 YDEGEE. Losses at the gene ends were 3 bases for V and 2 bases for J; bases not matched to a gene: 5. The CDR3 loop reads CASSWGQGSQETQYF. In nucleotides, the CDR3 is TGTGCCAGCAGCTGGGGACAGGGTAGTCAAGAGACCCAGTACTTC.

CDR3 DNA: TGTGCCATCAGTGATCGACTAGCGGGCCTCACAGATACGCAGTATTTT. Its protein product is CAISDRLAGLTDTQYF. The chain combines TRBV10-3 with TRBJ2-3; 10 nucleotides agree with TRBD2. Trimming took 3 bases from V and 2 from J; bases not matched to a gene: 5. CDR1 is ENHRY and CDR2 is SYGVKD in the germline V gene. The CDR3 totals 16 residues.